This T cell receptor beta chain was recorded in a study of T cells expressing NK-cell markers. Overall study: It was from sorted CD3+CD56+NKG2C+, CD3+CD56+NKG2C- and CD3+CD56-NKG2C+ T cells that TCR beta repertoires came. Just one sequenced donor of eight was HCMV-seronegative, while seven were seropositive. Study results and caveats: In four donors, dominant clonotypes made up roughly 25-60.1% of CD3+CD56-NKG2C+ cells.

On this clonotype itself: The antigen is undetermined.

5'RACE template switching with UMIs generated TCR beta cDNA. After re-calling the 5' RACE reads, TCRdb lists one entry per CDR3 protein, DNA absent. Found here are about 390,000 distinct CDR3 sequences; the top ten clones hold over 8.5%. This receptor was obtained from a woman aged 45-59 years in good health. Specimen: blood T cells: a sorted CD56 or NKG2C T cell subset, CD4+ or CD8+ T cells, or bulk PBMC T cells (not recorded which).

The CDR3 spells CASSQDPPHWRGGSPTNEKLFF. The chain recombines TRBV4-2 with TRBJ1-4. This CDR3 region has 22 residues. Germline V lookup: CDR1 LGHNA, CDR2 YNFKEQ.